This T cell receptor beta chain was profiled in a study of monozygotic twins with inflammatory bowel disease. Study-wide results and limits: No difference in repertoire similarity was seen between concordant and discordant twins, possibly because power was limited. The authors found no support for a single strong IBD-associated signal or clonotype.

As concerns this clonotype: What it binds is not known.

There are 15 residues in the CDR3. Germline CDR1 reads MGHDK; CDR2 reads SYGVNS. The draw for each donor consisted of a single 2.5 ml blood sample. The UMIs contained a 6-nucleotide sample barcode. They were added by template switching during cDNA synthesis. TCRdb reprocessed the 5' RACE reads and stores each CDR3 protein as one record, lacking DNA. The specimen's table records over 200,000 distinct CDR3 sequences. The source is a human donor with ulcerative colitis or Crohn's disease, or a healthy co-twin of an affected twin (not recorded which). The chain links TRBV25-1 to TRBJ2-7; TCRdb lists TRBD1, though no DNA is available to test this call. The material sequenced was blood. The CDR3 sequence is CASSELGQGGYEQYF.